These 32 T cell receptor beta chains were sequenced from one sample in a study of response to subunit inactivated influenza vaccine. TCRdb used MiXCR to reprocess the RT-PCR reads, holding one entry per CDR3 protein. The sample lists more than 400,000 distinct CDR3 sequences; about a tenth were seen once. The sample here was PBMCs from blood, taken roughly 45 days after vaccination. The receptor set was obtained from a man aged 45-65 years who received an inactivated influenza vaccine.

This clonotype appeared many times. This chain joins TRBV12-3 or TRBV12-4 and TRBJ2-1; D is possibly TRBD1 or TRBD2 (6 bases each). Trimming took off 3 bases at V and 6 bases at J, with 21 bases between the two ends. This CDR3 has 17 amino acids. DNA of the CDR3: TGTGCCAGCAGTTTTCGGGGGACATGGATGATGGCCAATGAGCAGTTCTTC. It yields the protein CASSFRGTWMMANEQFF.

The rearrangement uses TRBV6-2 or TRBV6-3 and TRBJ2-3; perhaps TRBD2 as D (5 bases). This CDR3 contains 10 residues. Germline CDR1 MNHEY, CDR2 SVGEGT. Trimming removed 9 bases from V and 6 bases from J, with 7 bases in between. The CDR3 loop reads CARTGDTQYF. For the CDR3, the DNA is TGTGCCAGGACGGGGGATACGCAGTATTTT.

The rearrangement links TRBV5-1 to TRBJ1-2, with D perhaps matching TRBD1 (5 bases). The CDR3 contains 16 residues. Germline assignment: CDR1 SGHRS and CDR2 YFSETQ. Trimming pared 0 bases from V and 0 bases from J, leaving 12 bases between. CDR3 residues: CASSLAGGSANYGYTF. The CDR3 nucleotides are TGCGCCAGCAGCTTGGCCGGGGGTTCGGCTAACTATGGCTACACCTTC. The full variable domain, with the rest looked up from reference TRBV5-1 and TRBJ1-2, is KAGVTQTPRYLIKTRGQQVTLSCSPISGHRSVSWYQQTPGQGLQFLFEYFSETQRNKGNFPGRFSGRQFSNSRSEMNVSTLELGDSALYLCASSLAGGSANYGYTFGSGTRLTVV.

This clonotype was seen many times. The chain couples TRBV7-8 to TRBJ2-7; 9 nucleotides match TRBD1. Trimming removed 1 base from V and 3 bases from J; junction bases left unmatched: 10. This CDR3 has 17 residues. CDR1 is SGHVS and CDR2 is FQNEAQ in the germline V gene. The chain's CDR3 is CASSLGWGGTGIYEQYF. As DNA, the CDR3 is TGTGCCAGCAGCTTAGGATGGGGGGGGACAGGGATCTACGAGCAGTACTTC.

The chain carries TRBV9 and TRBJ2-4; 11 nucleotides align to TRBD2. Germline loops: CDR1 SGDLS, CDR2 YYNGEE. V shed 5 bases, J shed 0 bases, and the junction held 10 bases outside the gene matches. The CDR3 has 18 residues. CDR3 amino acids: CASSLGSGRAVAKNIQYF. CDR3 in DNA: TGTGCCAGCAGTCTAGGTAGCGGGAGGGCAGTAGCCAAAAACATTCAGTACTTC.

This clonotype was counted a single time. The genes are TRBV28 and TRBJ2-7; D is unclear. The germline V and J ends were trimmed by 8 bases and 2 bases, with 19 bases remaining between them. This CDR3 spans 15 amino acids. Germline-derived CDR1 and CDR2 are MDHEN and SYDVKM. The CDR3 sequence: CASSRSMDKAYEQYF. The CDR3 nucleotides are TGTGCCAGCTCCCGATCCATGGATAAGGCCTACGAGCAGTACTTC.

This chain connects TRBV7-9 to TRBJ2-2, with D perhaps TRBD2 (7 bases). Trimming removed 5 bases at V and 1 base at J, with 14 bases between. The germline CDR1 and CDR2 sequences are SEHNR and FQNEAQ (reference sequence). The CDR3 is made up of 16 amino acids. Here the CDR3 reads CASSARGGRNTGELFF. In DNA form, the CDR3 reads TGTGCCAGCAGCGCACGCGGGGGCAGGAACACCGGGGAGCTGTTTTTT.

This chain uses TRBV10-3 with TRBJ2-2; TRBD1 agrees at 8 bases. V shed 2 bases, J shed 4 bases, and the junction held 6 bases outside the gene matches. Germline CDR1 ENHRY, CDR2 SYGVKD. The CDR3 consists of 16 residues. CDR3 DNA: TGTGCCATCAGTGAGGGACAGGGTTCGAGCACCGGGGAGCTGTTTTTT. Translation: CAISEGQGSSTGELFF.

The sample holds many counts of this clonotype. The J gene is TRBJ2-6, the V gene TRBV18, with D uncertain. V was shortened by 8 bases and J by 0 bases, with 11 bases between the two germline ends. The germline CDR1 and CDR2 sequences are KGHSH and LQKENI. The CDR3 has 15 residues. The CDR3 DNA reads TGTGCCAGCAGCCCACAAAGCTCTGGGGCCAACGTCCTGACTTTC. Its translation: CASSPQSSGANVLTF.

With respect to this clonotype: A junction end diverges from the germline sequence, so it may reflect a read error. The CDR3 reads CASSLVRGSSYEHYF. In DNA form, the CDR3 reads TGCGCCAGCAGCTTGGTGCGCGGGAGCTCCTACGAGCACTACTTC. The chain couples TRBV5-1 to TRBJ2-7; TRBD2 agrees at 7 bases. The length of the CDR3 is 15 residues. CDR1 is SGHRS, CDR2 YFSETQ, per germline.

The chain combines TRBV3-1 with TRBJ2-7; unclear D gene. Germline values: CDR1 LGHDT, CDR2 YNNKEL (reference sequence). Trimming removed 1 base at V and 0 bases at J, with 7 bases between. The CDR3 totals 14 residues. The CDR3 protein is CASSQVQRSYEQYF. Written as DNA, the CDR3 is TGTGCCAGCAGCCAAGTACAGCGCTCCTACGAGCAGTACTTC.

In this sample, this clonotype turned up a few times. The rearrangement uses TRBV5-1 and TRBJ2-7; TRBD2 is a possible D gene (5 bases). The germline V gene encodes CDR1 SGHRS and CDR2 YFSETQ. V lost 3 bases, J lost 3 bases, and 13 bases lay in between. The CDR3 is 14 residues long. CDR3 region: CASSSGRGFYEQYF. The DNA of the CDR3 is TGCGCCAGCAGCTCCGGACGCGGGTTCTACGAGCAGTACTTC. The complete variable domain, with remaining parts taken from reference TRBV5-1 and TRBJ2-7, reads KAGVTQTPRYLIKTRGQQVTLSCSPISGHRSVSWYQQTPGQGLQFLFEYFSETQRNKGNFPGRFSGRQFSNSRSEMNVSTLELGDSALYLCASSSGRGFYEQYFGPGTRLTVT.

The CDR3 loop is CATSDFGSDTQYF. The CDR3 DNA reads as TGTGCCACCAGTGATTTTGGGTCAGATACGCAGTATTTT. This rearrangement joins TRBV24-1 to TRBJ2-3; no clear D. V was clipped by 1 base and J by 4 bases, with 5 bases between them. The CDR3 runs 13 residues. Per germline, CDR1 KGHDR and CDR2 SFDVKD.

This clonotype was seen only a few times. The J gene is TRBJ2-3, the V gene TRBV12-3 or TRBV12-4; no clear D. The CDR3 extends over 14 amino acids. The germline V and J ends were trimmed by 6 bases and 2 bases, with 12 bases remaining between them. CDR3 amino acids: CASSPVSATDTQYF. The CDR3 DNA follows: TGTGCCAGCAGCCCGGTGTCAGCCACAGATACGCAGTATTTT.

This clonotype was picked up many times. This chain joins TRBV29-1 and TRBJ1-3, with D uncertain. The CDR3 consists of 13 residues. Germline CDR1 and CDR2: SQVTM and ANQGSEA. V lost 6 bases, J lost 3 bases, and 12 bases lay in between. The DNA for the CDR3 is TGCAGCGTGGGATCCATGGGTGGAAACACCATATATTTT. It codes for CSVGSMGGNTIYF.

This clonotype was recorded a few times. The rearrangement joins TRBV5-6 to TRBJ2-1; 10 positions match TRBD2. V lost 3 bases to trimming and J lost 2 bases; unmatched junction nucleotides: 2. Germline lookup yields CDR1 SGHDT and CDR2 YYEEEE. There are 15 residues in the CDR3. CDR3 DNA: TGTGCCAGCAGCTACGGGACTAGCGCCTACAATGAGCAGTTCTTC. This translates into CASSYGTSAYNEQFF. Filled out from reference TRBV5-6 and TRBJ2-1, the complete variable domain reads DAGVTQSPTHLIKTRGQQVTLRCSPKSGHDTVSWYQQALGQGPQFIFQYYEEEERQRGNFPDRFSGHQFPNYSSELNVNALLLGDSALYLCASSYGTSAYNEQFFGPGTRLTVL.

The table lists this clonotype with a few counts. The chain has TRBV24-1 and TRBJ2-1; D possibly uses TRBD1 or TRBD2 (6 bases each). With 6 bases removed from V and 7 bases from J, the gap between germline ends came to 15 bases. The CDR3 is 14 amino acids. Germline loops: CDR1 KGHDR, CDR2 SFDVKD. Here the CDR3 reads CATSSVGGRNEQFF. CDR3 bases: TGTGCCACCAGTTCGGTGGGGGGCCGGAATGAGCAGTTCTTC.

This clonotype was seen only a few times. The chain carries TRBV27 and TRBJ2-6; D unresolved. Trimming cost V 5 bases and J 3 bases, with 8 bases left between them. Germline V lookup: CDR1 MNHEY, CDR2 SMNVEV (reference sequence). This CDR3 region has 14 residues. The CDR3 DNA reads as TGTGCCAGCAGTAGGTATTTTGGGGCCAACGTCCTGACTTTC. Residues: CASSRYFGANVLTF. Full variable domain (rest looked up from reference TRBV27 and TRBJ2-6): EAQVTQNPRYLITVTGKKLTVTCSQNMNHEYMSWYRQDPGLGLRQIYYSMNVEVTDKGDVPEGYKVSRKEKRNFPLILESPSPNQTSLYFCASSRYFGANVLTFGAGSRLTVL.

This clonotype was found a few times. The chain carries TRBV4-3 and TRBJ2-7, with 9 positions matching TRBD2. There are 16 residues in the CDR3. J lost 0 bases, V lost 0 bases, and 3 bases had no gene match. Germline V CDR1 and CDR2: LGHNA, YSLEER. The CDR3, as DNA: TGCGCCAGCAGCCAAGATAATAGCGGGAGCTCCTACGAGCAGTACTTC. It encodes CASSQDNSGSSYEQYF.

This chain connects TRBV12-3 or TRBV12-4 to TRBJ2-7; 8 bases are a match to TRBD1. The CDR3 has 12 amino acids. The V segment lost 6 bases and the J segment 8 bases; nucleotides outside the gene matches: 6. As DNA, the CDR3 is TGTGCCAGCAGCTACGACAGGGGAAAGCAGTACTTC. Its protein is CASSYDRGKQYF.

This clonotype was recorded many times. The germline gene is not matched at one end of the junction; a read error may be the cause. The chain uses TRBV7-2 and TRBJ1-1; D is perhaps TRBD1 (6 bases). Germline assignment: CDR1 SGHTA and CDR2 FQGNSA. The CDR3 loop spans 12 amino acids. Here the CDR3 DNA reads TGTGCCAGCAGCTTAGTGCTGAACAGGGCCGTCTTT. The encoded protein is CASSLVLNRAVF.

This rearrangement joins TRBV5-1 to TRBJ2-1; 7 nucleotides agree with TRBD1. With 4 bases clipped from V and 5 bases from J, the junction kept 6 bases outside the gene matches. The CDR3 runs to 14 residues. Germline V gives CDR1 SGHRS, CDR2 YFSETQ. CDR3 bases: TGCGCCAGCAGCACGACAGGGACGAACAATGAGCAGTTCTTC. Translated, it gives CASSTTGTNNEQFF.

The genes are TRBV7-8 and TRBJ2-1; 7 nucleotides line up with TRBD1. The J segment lost 6 bases and the V segment lost 4 bases, leaving 6 bases of the junction unmatched. CDR1 is SGHVS, CDR2 FQNEAQ, per germline. The CDR3 loop spans 14 amino acids. CDR3: CASSSYRGLNEQFF. The CDR3 bases are TGTGCCAGCAGCTCTTACAGGGGCCTCAATGAGCAGTTCTTC.

This clonotype was counted a few times. This chain links TRBV18 with TRBJ2-3; 11 nucleotides agree with TRBD1. The germline gives CDR1 KGHSH, CDR2 LQKENI. The CDR3 sequence is 16 residues long. V lost 4 bases to trimming and J lost 3 bases; unmatched junction nucleotides: 6. The CDR3 DNA sequence: TGTGCCAGCTCACTCGGACAGGGGGCTTGGACAGATACGCAGTATTTT. Residues: CASSLGQGAWTDTQYF.

This clonotype was counted ten times or more. The V call is TRBV20-1, the J call TRBJ2-1; 12 bases fit TRBD2. Germline-derived CDR1 and CDR2 are DFQATT and SNEGSKA (reference sequence). The CDR3 totals 16 residues. The trim removed 3 bases at V and 3 bases at J, leaving 6 bases unmatched. CDR3 sequence: CSASTSGRSSYNEQFF. In DNA, the CDR3 is TGCAGTGCTAGTACTAGCGGGAGGTCCAGCTACAATGAGCAGTTCTTC.

This clonotype was counted a few times. V gene TRBV5-1 combines with J gene TRBJ1-1, with D hard to call. CDR3 length: 13 amino acids. CDR1 is SGHRS, CDR2 YFSETQ, per germline. Trimming removed 5 bases from V and 1 base from J, with 9 bases in between. The CDR3 coding sequence is TGCGCCAGCAGATATGAAACGAACACTGAAGCTTTCTTT. Its translation is CASRYETNTEAFF.

This clonotype was seen a single time. One junction end does not reproduce the germline sequence, and a read error may be involved. The gene calls are TRBV27 and TRBJ2-5; TRBD2 might be the D (5 bases). CDR3 length: 15 amino acids. Germline CDR1 and CDR2: MNHEY and SMNVEV (reference sequence). In nucleotides, the CDR3 is TGTGCCAGCAGTTTACTACGGGGAGACCAAGATACCCAGTACTTC. This gives the protein CASSLLRGDQDTQYF.

V and J are TRBV20-1 and TRBJ1-1; perhaps TRBD1 as D (5 bases). The CDR3 is 14 amino acids. CDR1 DFQATT and CDR2 SNEGSKA come from the germline V gene (reference sequence). The germline V and J ends were trimmed by 1 base and 5 bases, with 14 bases remaining between them. The CDR3 DNA follows: TGCAGTGCTAGAGGGGGGACTCTGGGGACTGAAGCTTTCTTT. Translating gives CSARGGTLGTEAFF.

This clonotype was seen only a few times. In DNA, the CDR3 is TGTGCCAGCAGCCAAGGGGTACCGGGGGGGAACTCCTACAATGAGCAGTTCTTC. Protein sequence: CASSQGVPGGNSYNEQFF. The rearrangement joins TRBV4-2 to TRBJ2-1; 8 bases are shared with TRBD2. This CDR3 is 18 amino acids long. With V trimmed by 1 base and J by 0 bases, 8 bases remained unmatched. The V gene's germline CDR1 is LGHNA and CDR2 YNFKEQ.

The chain has TRBV29-1 and TRBJ2-1, with D hard to call. CDR3 length equals 14 residues. V gave up 4 bases and J gave up 4 bases, with 14 bases separating them. In germline, CDR1 is SQVTM, CDR2 ANQGSEA. CDR3 protein: CSVGVRVGYNEQFF. As DNA, the CDR3 is TGCAGCGTTGGTGTAAGAGTGGGGTACAATGAGCAGTTCTTC.

There are many counts of this clonotype. The chain recombines TRBV11-1 with TRBJ2-2, with 10 nucleotides matching TRBD1. With 3 bases clipped from V and 6 bases from J, the junction kept 13 bases outside the gene matches. The length of the CDR3 is 18 residues. Germline V gives CDR1 SGHAT, CDR2 FQDESV (reference sequence). CDR3 loop: CASSLADRGAIQPGELFF. DNA of the CDR3: TGTGCCAGCAGCTTGGCGGACAGGGGGGCGATTCAGCCCGGGGAGCTGTTTTTT.

The chain links TRBV29-1 to TRBJ1-3; D gene unclear. The CDR3 loop spans 13 amino acids. Trimming left V 4 bases short and J 4 bases short, with 11 bases between. Germline V CDR1 and CDR2: SQVTM, ANQGSEA. DNA for the CDR3: TGCAGCGTTGGGACTGTGAACGGAAACACCATATATTTT. Translating gives CSVGTVNGNTIYF.